Below, 12 T cell receptor beta chains from the same sample are listed, as sequenced in a study of T cells in Graves' hyperthyroidism and ophthalmopathy. RNA transcripts were the template for amplifying TCR beta CDR3 regions. The TCR CDR3 was amplified in a first-round RT-PCR using the HTBI primer set. TCRdb re-analysed the multiplex PCR reads in MiXCR, keeping a single row per CDR3 protein. The sample has approximately 700,000 distinct CDR3 sequences, around 15% seen once. Input material: blood. These receptors originate from a man aged 18-30 years with Graves' hyperthyroidism.

The rearrangement uses TRBV6-1 and TRBJ2-7, with 8 positions matching TRBD2. The CDR3 length is 14 residues. Germline assignment: CDR1 MNHNS and CDR2 SASEGT. Losses at the gene ends were 5 bases for V and 1 base for J; bases not matched to a gene: 4. As DNA, the CDR3 is TGTGCCAGCAGTTCACGGGAGGGTTCCTACGAGCAGTACTTC. Amino acid sequence: CASSSREGSYEQYF.

The CDR3 protein is CSAPTSGRDNEQFF. DNA for the CDR3: TGCAGTGCTCCGACTAGCGGGAGGGACAATGAGCAGTTCTTC. The rearrangement links TRBV20-1 to TRBJ2-1; 14 bases fit TRBD2. The CDR3 is 14 amino acids. CDR1 is DFQATT and CDR2 is SNEGSKA in the germline V gene (reference sequence). Trimming cost V 5 bases and J 5 bases; bases outside gene matches: 2.

The V and J genes are TRBV11-2 and TRBJ2-7; D perhaps matches TRBD2 (5 bases). Trimming took 3 bases from V and 1 from J, leaving 10 bases between them. There are 14 residues in the CDR3. The germline V gene has CDR1 SGHAT and CDR2 FQNNGV. The CDR3 spells CASSLRTYSYEQYF. In DNA form, the CDR3 reads TGTGCCAGCAGCTTGAGGACTTATTCCTACGAGCAGTACTTC.

V usage is TRBV20-1 and J usage is TRBJ2-2, with D unresolved. V gave up 0 bases and J gave up 2 bases, with 10 bases separating them. Germline lookup yields CDR1 DFQATT and CDR2 SNEGSKA (reference sequence). CDR3 length: 15 residues. CDR3 amino acids: CSARDLSDNTGELFF. The CDR3 region has the DNA TGCAGTGCTAGAGATCTCTCAGATAACACCGGGGAGCTGTTTTTT.

For the CDR3, the DNA is TGTGCCAGCAGCCTCCGAAGCGGGAGTTTCCCCTACGAGCAGTACTTC. Translating it yields CASSLRSGSFPYEQYF. This chain uses TRBV3-1 with TRBJ2-7, with 8 bases that match TRBD2. The germline gives CDR1 LGHDT, CDR2 YNNKEL (reference sequence). This CDR3 is 16 amino acids long. Losses at the gene ends were 4 bases for V and 2 bases for J; bases not matched to a gene: 10.

The chain links TRBV14 to TRBJ2-5; D might be TRBD2 (5 bases). Germline assignment: CDR1 SGHDN and CDR2 FVKESK. The CDR3 spans 16 residues. V lost 1 base and J 11 bases, leaving 23 bases between the germline ends. CDR3: CASSQVGLGTYERQYF. The CDR3 DNA reads as TGTGCCAGCAGCCAAGTTGGGCTTGGTACCTACGAGCGGCAGTACTTC.

The V call is TRBV4-1, the J call TRBJ2-1, with a possible D match to TRBD1 (6 bases). The V gene's germline CDR1 is MGHRA and CDR2 YSYEKL. The CDR3 length is 17 residues. The germline V and J ends were trimmed by 1 base and 4 bases, with 17 bases remaining between them. The CDR3, as DNA: TGCGCCAGCAGCCAAGGGGTCAGGGGCCCCCTTTACAATGAGCAGTTCTTC. This gives the protein CASSQGVRGPLYNEQFF.

This clonotype was picked up many times. The chain recombines TRBV30 with TRBJ2-7; 7 bases map to TRBD2. In germline, CDR1 is GTSNPN, CDR2 SVGIG (reference sequence). CDR3 length equals 15 residues. The V and J ends lost 2 bases and 3 bases, in that order; junction bases with no gene match: 10. The CDR3 is CAWSPRLAAHYEQYF. The DNA for the CDR3 is TGTGCCTGGAGTCCCCGACTAGCCGCCCACTACGAGCAGTACTTC.

This clonotype has at least ten counts. This chain joins TRBV2 and TRBJ1-1; no definite D call. The CDR3 sequence is 13 residues long. Germline V lookup: CDR1 SNHLY, CDR2 FYNNEI. Trimming left V 8 bases short and J 1 base short, with 11 bases between. This CDR3 is CASGGSTNTEAFF. As DNA, the CDR3 is TGTGCCAGCGGAGGGAGCACGAACACTGAAGCTTTCTTT. Based on the CDR3 plus reference TRBV2 and TRBJ1-1, the full variable domain is EPEVTQTPSHQVTQMGQEVILRCVPISNHLYFYWYRQILGQKVEFLVSFYNNEISEKSEIFDDQFSVERPDGSNFTLKIRSTKLEDSAMYFCASGGSTNTEAFFGQGTRLTVV.

The V gene is TRBV2, the J gene TRBJ2-1; D is possibly TRBD2 (6 bases). V lost 4 bases to trimming and J lost 10 bases, with 14 bases between them. CDR3 length equals 13 residues. Germline V gene data show CDR1 as SNHLY and CDR2 as FYNNEI. CDR3 in amino acids: CASSGTTLGEQFF. The CDR3 nucleotides are TGTGCCAGCAGTGGGACTACCCTGGGCGAGCAGTTCTTC.

As concerns this clonotype: This clone may be a read error of a much larger clone one base away. No conserved phenylalanine or tryptophan ends this CDR3, so it is likely a read error. This chain uses TRBV12-5 with TRBJ2-3; 9 bases fit TRBD1. CDR1 LGHNT and CDR2 FRNRAP come from the germline V gene. With 9 bases clipped from V and 4 bases from J, the junction kept 8 bases outside the gene matches. The CDR3 is 14 amino acids. The CDR3 coding sequence is TGTGCTAGCCGGGACAGGGTCGCGGCAGATACGCAGTATCTT. Protein sequence: CASRDRVAADTQYL.

The chain joins TRBV27 to TRBJ2-6, with TRBD2 as a possible D gene (6 bases). V shed 6 bases and J shed 0 bases, with 18 bases lying between them. Germline values: CDR1 MNHEY, CDR2 SMNVEV (reference sequence). The CDR3 extends over 18 amino acids. The CDR3 bases are TGTGCCAGCAGCCGTAACGCGGGACGTTTCTCTGGGGCCAACGTCCTGACTTTC. This translates into CASSRNAGRFSGANVLTF. Based on the CDR3 plus reference TRBV27 and TRBJ2-6, the full variable domain is EAQVTQNPRYLITVTGKKLTVTCSQNMNHEYMSWYRQDPGLGLRQIYYSMNVEVTDKGDVPEGYKVSRKEKRNFPLILESPSPNQTSLYFCASSRNAGRFSGANVLTFGAGSRLTVL.